These 8 T cell receptor beta chains were all obtained from the same sample, sequenced in a study of cytomegalovirus exposure and HLA in healthy donors. 60 Vbeta and 13 Jbeta primers were used in PCR. Sequencing was performed with immunoSEQ multiplex PCR; in TCRdb, only in-frame clones are kept and a portion is missing. The sample records roughly 100,000 clones, approximately 80% being singletons. Specimen: PBMCs. All receptors derive from a woman aged 55-69 years in good health and CMV-seronegative.

There are a few counts of this clone. The chain links TRBV10-1 to TRBJ2-2, with D possibly TRBD2 on 6 matching bases. Trimming pared 3 bases from V and 2 bases from J, leaving 7 bases between. Germline-derived CDR1 and CDR2 are WNHNN and SYGVQD (reference sequence). CDR3 size: 14 residues. The CDR3 loop reads CASSDGGNTGELFF. The CDR3 nucleotides read TGCGCCAGCAGTGACGGGGGTAACACCGGGGAGCTGTTTTTT.

V and J are TRBV30 and TRBJ2-2; possible D gene TRBD1, 6 bases. V lost 6 bases to trimming and J lost 6 bases, with 11 bases between them. The CDR3 consists of 12 residues. Germline V gene lookup returns CDR1 GTSNPN and CDR2 SVGIG (reference sequence). The CDR3 coding sequence is TGTGCCTGCAGCAGGGGAGCCGGGGAGCTGTTTTTT. This encodes CACSRGAGELFF.

This clone appeared a few times. The J gene is TRBJ1-2, the V gene TRBV19, with 8 bases that match TRBD1. CDR1 and CDR2 (germline): LNHDA, SQIVND (reference sequence). With 6 bases clipped from V and 2 bases from J, the junction kept 2 bases outside the gene matches. This CDR3 comprises 13 residues. CDR3 protein: CASRDRENYGYTF. CDR3 DNA sequence: TGTGCCAGTAGGGACAGGGAAAACTATGGCTACACCTTC.

This clone has just a few counts. This chain connects TRBV5-4 to TRBJ2-5, with D tentatively TRBD2 (6 bases). V was cut by 4 bases and J by 2 bases, with 9 bases left in between. Looked up from germline, CDR1 is SGHNT and CDR2 is YYREEE (reference sequence). There are 13 residues in the CDR3. This chain's CDR3 is CASSISGQETQYF. CDR3 coding DNA: TGTGCCAGCAGCATAAGCGGGCAAGAGACCCAGTACTTC.

This chain uses TRBV30 with TRBJ1-5; 8 bases align to TRBD1. This CDR3 region has 15 residues. J was trimmed by 6 bases and V by 1 base; bases with no gene match: 8. Germline V gives CDR1 GTSNPN, CDR2 SVGIG (reference sequence). As DNA, the CDR3 is TGTGCCTGGAGTGGGACAGGGACTCATCTTCAGCCCCAGCATTTT. This gives the protein CAWSGTGTHLQPQHF.

This clone was detected only a few times. The rearrangement joins TRBV12-5 to TRBJ2-7; possible D gene TRBD2, 5 bases. The V end lost 7 bases, the J end lost 4 bases, and 26 bases lay between the germline ends. Germline V lookup: CDR1 LGHNT, CDR2 FRNRAP. The CDR3 contains 17 residues. CDR3 residues: CASVPIPGGGETYEQYF. The CDR3 DNA is TGTGCTAGTGTTCCGATCCCGGGTGGAGGCGAAACTTACGAGCAGTACTTC.

The CDR3 DNA follows: TGTGCCAGCAGCTTAACAGGGGCGCTAGAGACCCAGTACTTC. This encodes CASSLTGALETQYF. The rearrangement uses TRBV11-2 and TRBJ2-5, with 7 bases fitting TRBD1. CDR1 and CDR2 from the germline V gene are SGHAT and FQNNGV. There are 14 residues in the CDR3. V was pared by 2 bases and J by 4 bases, with 4 bases of the junction left unmatched.

This rearrangement joins TRBV4-1 to TRBJ1-5, with D maybe TRBD1 (5 bases). This CDR3 is 17 amino acids long. CDR1 is MGHRA and CDR2 is YSYEKL in the germline V gene. With 0 bases removed from V and 6 bases from J, the gap between germline ends came to 18 bases. For the CDR3, the DNA is TGCGCCAGCAGCCAAGAATTAACCCCCATGGGGGGTCAGCCCCAGCATTTT. It encodes CASSQELTPMGGQPQHF.